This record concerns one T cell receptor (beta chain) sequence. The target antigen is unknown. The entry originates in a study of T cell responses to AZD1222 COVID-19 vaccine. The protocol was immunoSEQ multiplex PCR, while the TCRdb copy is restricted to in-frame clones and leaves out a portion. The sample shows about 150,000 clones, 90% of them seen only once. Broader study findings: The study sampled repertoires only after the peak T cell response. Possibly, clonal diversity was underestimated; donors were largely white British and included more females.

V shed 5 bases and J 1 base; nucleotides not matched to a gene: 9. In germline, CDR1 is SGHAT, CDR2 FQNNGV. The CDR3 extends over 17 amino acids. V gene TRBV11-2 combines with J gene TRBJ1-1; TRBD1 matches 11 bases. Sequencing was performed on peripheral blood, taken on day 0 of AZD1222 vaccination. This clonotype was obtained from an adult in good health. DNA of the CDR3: TGTGCCAGCAGCCCGGGGACAGGGGGTTTCCGGAACACTGAAGCTTTCTTT. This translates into CASSPGTGGFRNTEAFF. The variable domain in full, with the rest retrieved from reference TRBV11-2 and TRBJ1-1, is EAGVAQSPRYKIIEKRQSVAFWCNPISGHATLYWYQQILGQGPKLLIQFQNNGVVDDSQLPKDRFSAERLKGVDSTLKIQPAKLEDSAVYLCASSPGTGGFRNTEAFFGQGTRLTVV.